This entry concerns a single T cell receptor beta chain. Its cognate antigen is unknown. Trimming stripped 6 bases from V and 8 bases from J, with 22 bases between. Germline V lookup: CDR1 MNHEY, CDR2 SMNVEV (reference sequence). This CDR3 is 15 amino acids long. Profiling relied on immunoSEQ multiplex PCR, and the TCRdb table lists in-frame clones only, not all of them. The sample lists roughly 160,000 clones, roughly 92% occurring once. The source of the sample is a study of T cell responses to AZD1222 COVID-19 vaccine. Study-wide points: Without day 14 samples, only post-peak T cell repertoires were studied. Variant regions that are unmutated are reportedly the target of nearly half of spike-specific TCRs.

This specimen consisted of peripheral blood, obtained on day 0 of AZD1222 vaccination. The receptor comes from an adult in good health. The chain recombines TRBV27 with TRBJ1-2; possible D gene TRBD1, 6 bases. For the CDR3, the DNA is TGTGCCAGCAGACCCGCGGACAGCCCCTTTAGGGGCTACACCTTC. It translates to CASRPADSPFRGYTF.